One sample yielded the 9 T cell receptor beta chains listed below, sequenced in a study of OX40 agonist ivuxolimab in advanced cancers. Profiled with immunoSEQ multiplex PCR; TCRdb holds only in-frame clones, not every one. Of 150,000 to 170,000 clones in the sample, approximately 94% were seen once. The sequencing used CD4+ or CD8+ T cells sorted from blood, collected in a trial of the OX40 agonist ivuxolimab. These TCRs come from an adult with an advanced solid tumor such as melanoma, head and neck, liver or kidney cancer.

This clone has just a few counts. The gene calls are TRBV10-3 and TRBJ2-7; D gene uncertain. CDR1 is ENHRY, CDR2 SYGVKD, per germline. Trimming removed 4 bases from V and 0 bases from J, with 4 bases in between. The CDR3 loop spans 12 amino acids. CDR3 bases: TGTGCCATCAGTGCCTACTCCTACGAGCAGTACTTC. Translating it yields CAISAYSYEQYF.

This chain uses TRBV10-3 with TRBJ1-4; 7 positions match TRBD1. The germline gives CDR1 ENHRY, CDR2 SYGVKD. V trimming: 0 bases; J trimming: 8 bases; junction bases outside the gene matches: 18. The CDR3 spans 19 residues. CDR3 region: CAISESVGQAGFEVEKLFF. The DNA for the CDR3 is TGTGCCATCAGTGAGTCGGTAGGACAGGCGGGGTTTGAAGTGGAAAAACTGTTTTTT.

The V and J genes are TRBV6-5 and TRBJ2-1; the D gene is possibly TRBD2 (6 bases). The CDR3 covers 15 residues. V lost 0 bases and J lost 8, with 14 bases in between. The germline V gene has CDR1 MNHEY and CDR2 SVGAGI. CDR3 bases: TGTGCCAGCAGTTACTCACGGGCGGGGTCCGATGAGCAGTTCTTC. Its protein is CASSYSRAGSDEQFF.

The V and J genes are TRBV25-1 and TRBJ1-6; D call uncertain. Trimming left V 8 bases short and J 9 bases short, with 17 bases between. This CDR3 spans 14 amino acids. From germline, CDR1 is MGHDK and CDR2 SYGVNS. Here the CDR3 reads CASREGPFISPLHF. CDR3 in DNA: TGTGCCAGCCGGGAAGGGCCTTTTATTTCACCCCTCCACTTT.

The gene calls are TRBV11-3 and TRBJ2-5, with D perhaps assigned TRBD1 or TRBD2 (6 bases each). The CDR3 sequence is 13 residues long. V lost 5 bases and J lost 5, with 12 bases in between. Germline V gene lookup returns CDR1 SGHNT and CDR2 YENEEA. For the CDR3, the DNA is TGTGCCAGCAGCCTAGGGGGGTGGGAGACCCAGTACTTC. This sequence encodes CASSLGGWETQYF. The whole variable domain, filled in from reference TRBV11-3 and TRBJ2-5, reads EAGVVQSPRYKIIEKKQPVAFWCNPISGHNTLYWYLQNLGQGPELLIRYENEEAVDDSQLPKDRFSAERLKGVDSTLKIQPAELGDSAVYLCASSLGGWETQYFGPGTRLLVL.

The genes are TRBV5-6 and TRBJ1-5; 7 bases align to TRBD1. CDR1 is SGHDT, CDR2 YYEEEE, per germline. The trim removed 4 bases at V and 7 bases at J, leaving 8 bases unmatched. CDR3 length: 14 amino acids. In nucleotides, the CDR3 is TGTGCCAGCAGCATTGGACAGGTCGGACAGCCCCAGCATTTT. Translation gives CASSIGQVGQPQHF.

The chain combines TRBV7-9 with TRBJ2-1; 7 bases agree with TRBD2. J was trimmed by 3 bases and V by 1 base; bases with no gene match: 3. The CDR3 sequence is 15 residues long. Germline values: CDR1 SEHNR, CDR2 FQNEAQ (reference sequence). CDR3 DNA sequence: TGTGCCAGCAGCTTAGACTGGGGGGGCTACAATGAGCAGTTCTTC. It yields the protein CASSLDWGGYNEQFF.

CDR3 amino acids: CASSRQGRNTIYF. DNA of the CDR3: TGTGCCAGTAGCCGACAGGGAAGGAACACCATATATTTT. The chain couples TRBV19 to TRBJ1-3; TRBD1 agrees at 7 bases. Germline CDR1 LNHDA, CDR2 SQIVND (reference sequence). V lost 6 bases and J lost 7; bases outside the gene matches: 6. The CDR3 contains 13 residues.

This clone was seen a single time. V is TRBV11-3 and J is TRBJ1-1; D gene unclear. CDR1 is SGHNT and CDR2 is YENEEA in the germline V gene. V gave up 0 bases and J gave up 14 bases, with 13 bases separating them. The CDR3 spans 12 residues. The CDR3 region has the DNA TGTGCCAGCAGCTTAGACTCCTCCGCGGTATTCTTT. This encodes CASSLDSSAVFF. The whole variable domain, remainder taken from reference TRBV11-3 and TRBJ1-1, is EAGVVQSPRYKIIEKKQPVAFWCNPISGHNTLYWYLQNLGQGPELLIRYENEEAVDDSQLPKDRFSAERLKGVDSTLKIQPAELGDSAVYLCASSLDSSAVFFGQGTRLTVV.